The entry that follows covers one T cell receptor beta chain sequence. These data originate in a study of cytomegalovirus exposure and HLA in healthy donors. The CDR3 covers 14 residues. The V gene's germline CDR1 is LNHDA and CDR2 SQIVND (reference sequence). With V trimmed by 8 bases and J by 0 bases, 6 bases remained unmatched. Some clones are missing from TCRdb's copy, which holds only in-frame ones; the method was immunoSEQ multiplex PCR. Altogether about 160,000 clones are present, 89% being singletons, with the ten largest covering 10%. From the approximately 110-subject validation cohort, which was separate from the approximately 700-subject first cohort, the donors were drawn.

Sequenced material: PBMCs. The chain has TRBV19 and TRBJ1-2; 7 nucleotides line up with TRBD1. This clonotype was sampled from a woman younger than 30 in good health and CMV-seropositive. The CDR3 here is CASRRQGPNYGYTF. The CDR3 DNA reads as TGTGCCAGTCGACGACAGGGACCTAACTATGGCTACACCTTC.